This T cell receptor (beta chain) was profiled in a study of OX40 agonist ivuxolimab in advanced cancers. Overall study context: Patients received the agonistic anti-OX40 (CD134) antibody ivuxolimab. Patients in dose escalation had liver, melanoma, kidney or head and neck cancers. Mean age about 60 years, range about 20 to 79; approximately 83% male.

The germline V and J ends were trimmed by 2 bases and 4 bases, with 17 bases remaining between them. Germline loops: CDR1 SGHRS, CDR2 YFSETQ. This CDR3 has 16 amino acids. Profiling relied on immunoSEQ multiplex PCR, and the TCRdb table lists in-frame clones only, not all of them. The sample holds roughly 76,000 clones, 80% to 90% seen once. The chain joins TRBV5-1 to TRBJ2-3, with TRBD1 as a possible D gene (6 bases). The clonotype was recovered from an adult with an advanced solid tumor such as melanoma, head and neck, liver or kidney cancer. The source material was CD4+ or CD8+ T cells sorted from blood, sampled in a trial of the OX40 agonist ivuxolimab. CDR3 protein: CASSFAYRVNSDTQYF. CDR3 coding DNA: TGCGCCAGCAGCTTCGCTTACAGGGTGAACTCAGATACGCAGTATTTT.